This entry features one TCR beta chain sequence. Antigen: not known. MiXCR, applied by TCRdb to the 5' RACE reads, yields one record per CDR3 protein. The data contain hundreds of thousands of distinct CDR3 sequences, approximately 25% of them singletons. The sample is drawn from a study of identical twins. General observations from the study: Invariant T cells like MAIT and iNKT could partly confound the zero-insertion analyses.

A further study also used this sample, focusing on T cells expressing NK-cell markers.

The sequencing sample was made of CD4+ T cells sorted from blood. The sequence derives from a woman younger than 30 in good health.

The chain's CDR3 is CASSHVSTDTQYF. The CDR3, as DNA: TGTGCCAGCAGCCACGTTAGCACAGATACGCAGTATTTT. The J gene is TRBJ2-3, the V gene TRBV5-6, with D uncertain. The CDR3 covers 13 residues. Trimming shortened V by 4 bases and J by 0 bases, and 6 bases separated the two germline ends. Germline V gene sequence: CDR1 SGHDT, CDR2 YYEEEE.